Each of the 20 T cell receptor beta chains below was sequenced from the same sample in a study of graft-versus-host responses after intestinal transplantation (dated by TCRdb to about 2021). Sample time point, as interpreted from the label and publication: cells obtained before transplantation from donor or recipient. The method behind the library was the immunoSEQ multiplex PCR assay. TCRdb carries this immuneACCESS record with in-frame sequences only. Its versions omit some clonotypes, under half of them owing to an unresolved V gene in the studies checked, with the rest unexplained. The sample has approximately 130,000 clones on record, around nine tenths of them singletons. Jointly, the top ten make up 0.16% of the sample. The antigens these receptors bind are not known. The source material was unstimulated CD4+ T cells sorted from spleen or lymph node cells, sampled before intestinal transplant. These receptors all come from a human donor who received an intestinal transplant.

V is TRBV11-2 and J is TRBJ1-1; D gene ambiguous. Germline V gene sequence: CDR1 SGHAT, CDR2 FQNNGV. This CDR3 contains 15 residues. V lost 5 bases, J lost 1 base, and 14 bases lay in between. CDR3 nucleotides: TGTGCCAGCAGCCCGCGAGGTGGGGAGAACACTGAAGCTTTCTTT. This gives the protein CASSPRGGENTEAFF.

The chain carries TRBV12-5 and TRBJ2-1, with D uncertain. The CDR3 has 11 residues. Germline V gene lookup returns CDR1 LGHNT and CDR2 FRNRAP. Trimming pared 1 base from V and 7 bases from J, leaving 2 bases between. CDR3 nucleotide sequence: TGTGCTAGTGGTTTGGCAAATGAGCAGTTCTTC. Its protein product is CASGLANEQFF. The complete variable domain, with remaining parts taken from reference TRBV12-5 and TRBJ2-1, reads DARVTQTPRHKVTEMGQEVTMRCQPILGHNTVFWYRQTMMQGLELLAYFRNRAPLDDSGMPKDRFSAEMPDATLATLKIQPSEPRDSAVYFCASGLANEQFFGPGTRLTVL.

This clone was counted a single time. The chain joins TRBV4-1 to TRBJ2-5, with D tentatively TRBD1 or TRBD2 (6 bases each). In germline, CDR1 is MGHRA, CDR2 YSYEKL. The CDR3 has 14 amino acids. Trimming stripped 0 bases from V and 6 bases from J, with 11 bases between. CDR3 protein: CASSQDAGQQTQYF. The CDR3 bases are TGCGCCAGCAGCCAAGATGCGGGACAACAGACCCAGTACTTC.

This clone was seen only a few times. This chain links TRBV10-3 with TRBJ2-7; TRBD2 is a possible D gene (6 bases). Germline CDR1 is ENHRY and CDR2 is SYGVKD. Trimming took off 6 bases at V and 4 bases at J, with 10 bases between the two ends. The CDR3 loop spans 12 amino acids. This CDR3 reads CAISKAGYEQYF. CDR3 in DNA: TGTGCCATCAGCAAAGCGGGTTACGAGCAGTACTTC.

This clone occurred once. This chain connects TRBV6-1 to TRBJ2-7; no reliable D call. CDR3 size: 13 residues. CDR1 and CDR2 from the germline V gene are MNHNS and SASEGT. Trimming shortened V by 6 bases and J by 1 base, and 10 bases separated the two germline ends. CDR3: CASRLNGSYEQYF. CDR3 bases: TGTGCCAGCAGACTAAACGGGTCCTACGAGCAGTACTTC.

The J gene is TRBJ1-3, the V gene TRBV6-6; tentatively, D is TRBD1 (6 bases). This CDR3 region has 16 residues. V was clipped by 4 bases and J by 4 bases, with 17 bases between them. Germline CDR1 and CDR2: MNHNY and SVGAGI (reference sequence). In nucleotides, the CDR3 is TGTGCCAGCAGTTCCGGGACAACCTCGGAAGGAAACACCATATATTTT. Translating it yields CASSSGTTSEGNTIYF.

The chain recombines TRBV7-6 with TRBJ2-5, with 7 bases matching TRBD1. Germline loops: CDR1 SGHVS, CDR2 FNYEAQ. Trimming took 3 bases from V and 2 from J; bases not matched to a gene: 6. The CDR3 has 15 amino acids. The CDR3 reads CASSFPTGRQETQYF. The CDR3 nucleotides are TGTGCCAGCAGCTTTCCGACAGGGCGACAAGAGACCCAGTACTTC.

This clone was found a few times. The chain links TRBV5-6 to TRBJ1-3, with a possible D match to TRBD1 (5 bases). Germline CDR1 is SGHDT and CDR2 is YYEEEE. The germline V and J ends were trimmed by 3 bases and 4 bases, with 17 bases remaining between them. The CDR3 runs 16 residues. CDR3 DNA sequence: TGTGCCAGCAGCTGGCTGGGGGAGACGCCGGGAAACACCATATATTTT. This sequence encodes CASSWLGETPGNTIYF. Together with reference TRBV5-6 and TRBJ1-3, the CDR3 gives the full variable domain: DAGVTQSPTHLIKTRGQQVTLRCSPKSGHDTVSWYQQALGQGPQFIFQYYEEEERQRGNFPDRFSGHQFPNYSSELNVNALLLGDSALYLCASSWLGETPGNTIYFGEGSWLTVV.

V gene TRBV7-9 combines with J gene TRBJ2-3; D possibly corresponds to TRBD1 (5 bases). From germline, CDR1 is SEHNR and CDR2 FQNEAQ (reference sequence). This CDR3 is built from 11 residues. V was pared by 8 bases and J by 3 bases, with 6 bases between. CDR3 residues: CASPGTDTQYF. The CDR3 DNA reads TGTGCCAGCCCAGGGACAGATACGCAGTATTTT.

The chain is built from TRBV7-2 and TRBJ1-5; TRBD1 matches 8 bases. The CDR3 spans 18 residues. V lost 5 bases to trimming and J lost 2 bases; unmatched junction nucleotides: 14. CDR1 SGHTA and CDR2 FQGNSA come from the germline V gene. The CDR3 nucleotides are TGTGCCAGCAGCGCAGGACAGGGAACCTACCCTCGCAATCAGCCCCAGCATTTT. Translation: CASSAGQGTYPRNQPQHF. Variable domain in full (rest from reference TRBV7-2 and TRBJ1-5): GAGVSQSPSNKVTEKGKDVELRCDPISGHTALYWYRQSLGQGLEFLIYFQGNSAPDKSGLPSDRFSAERTGGSVSTLTIQRTQQEDSAVYLCASSAGQGTYPRNQPQHFGDGTRLSIL.

This chain uses TRBV11-2 with TRBJ2-7, with D possibly being TRBD1 (5 bases). The germline V and J ends were trimmed by 4 bases and 0 bases, with 10 bases remaining between them. Germline CDR1 SGHAT, CDR2 FQNNGV. This CDR3 has 14 residues. CDR3 in amino acids: CASSYRTTSYEQYF. The CDR3 nucleotides read TGTGCCAGCAGCTATCGGACAACCTCCTACGAGCAGTACTTC.

This clone was picked up a small number of times. V is TRBV7-9 and J is TRBJ1-3; a weak D match, TRBD1 (6 bases). The CDR3 consists of 15 residues. V was cut by 1 base and J by 3 bases, with 10 bases left in between. Germline V CDR1 and CDR2: SEHNR, FQNEAQ (reference sequence). CDR3 sequence: CASSLVQGSGNTIYF. The CDR3, as DNA: TGTGCCAGCAGCTTAGTACAGGGTAGTGGAAACACCATATATTTT.

The gene calls are TRBV5-8 and TRBJ1-1, with TRBD1 identical over 12 bases. Trimming removed 4 bases from V and 10 bases from J; junction bases left unmatched: 11. Per the germline V gene, CDR1 is SGHTS and CDR2 is YDEGEE. This CDR3 is built from 15 residues. The chain's CDR3 is CASSPTGTGGYGAFF. CDR3 bases: TGTGCCAGCAGCCCGACCGGGACAGGGGGCTACGGAGCTTTCTTT.

V gene TRBV4-1 combines with J gene TRBJ1-6; D perhaps matches TRBD1 (5 bases). The length of the CDR3 is 15 residues. Per germline, CDR1 MGHRA and CDR2 YSYEKL. Trimming removed 4 bases at V and 2 bases at J, with 9 bases between. The CDR3 is CASSLGDPYNSPLHF. The CDR3 nucleotides are TGCGCCAGCAGCCTGGGGGATCCCTATAATTCACCCCTCCACTTT.

This clone showed up just a few times. V usage is TRBV7-9 and J usage is TRBJ1-6; D not resolved. The V end was cut by 4 bases, the J end by 9 bases, with 7 bases between. Germline CDR1 and CDR2: SEHNR and FQNEAQ (reference sequence). The CDR3 is made up of 12 amino acids. In nucleotides, the CDR3 is TGTGCCAGCAGCTCATCAGGTTCACCCCTCCACTTT. It encodes CASSSSGSPLHF.

The chain couples TRBV9 to TRBJ2-1, with D perhaps given as TRBD1 or TRBD2 (6 bases each). Trimming left V 1 base short and J 0 bases short, with 14 bases between. The CDR3 runs to 17 residues. Germline CDR1 is SGDLS and CDR2 is YYNGEE. CDR3 amino acids: CASSVLGGTTSYNEQFF. CDR3 nucleotide sequence: TGTGCCAGCAGCGTATTAGGGGGGACCACCTCCTACAATGAGCAGTTCTTC.

V usage is TRBV20-1 and J usage is TRBJ1-1, with TRBD1 as a possible D gene (6 bases). Germline V lookup: CDR1 DFQATT, CDR2 SNEGSKA (reference sequence). V was clipped by 6 bases and J by 8 bases, with 13 bases between them. The CDR3 is 11 residues long. The CDR3 nucleotides read TGCAGTGCAAGGCGGACAGCAGAAGCTTTCTTT. Translation: CSARRTAEAFF.

V usage is TRBV29-1 and J usage is TRBJ1-1; D remains ambiguous. The germline CDR1 and CDR2 sequences are SQVTM and ANQGSEA. Trimming took off 2 bases at V and 1 base at J, with 8 bases between the two ends. The CDR3 extends over 13 amino acids. The DNA of the CDR3 is TGCAGCGTTGAACCCTTACCGAACACTGAAGCTTTCTTT. Translated, it gives CSVEPLPNTEAFF.

This chain connects TRBV5-1 to TRBJ1-1, with 7 bases that match TRBD1. This CDR3 has 14 amino acids. Unmatched junction bases numbered 8, after V lost 0 bases and J lost 9 bases. CDR1 is SGHRS and CDR2 is YFSETQ in the germline V gene. The CDR3: CASSLADRVPQAFF. The CDR3 DNA reads TGCGCCAGCAGCTTGGCTGACAGGGTTCCTCAAGCTTTCTTT.

This chain joins TRBV6-5 and TRBJ1-6; a weak D match, TRBD1 (5 bases). Germline V lookup: CDR1 MNHEY, CDR2 SVGAGI. This CDR3 is 14 amino acids long. V was cut by 5 bases and J by 7 bases, with 12 bases left in between. The CDR3 here is CASSRGTVNSPLHF. CDR3 DNA sequence: TGTGCCAGCAGTCGGGGGACCGTCAATTCACCCCTCCACTTT.